This entry is about one T cell receptor (beta chain). The CDR3 consists of 13 residues. V lost 5 bases to trimming and J lost 5 bases, with 10 bases between them. CDR1 and CDR2 (germline): KGHDR, SFDVKD. The entry originates in a study of blood T cell repertoires in COVID-19. For the study at large: Samples came from the United States, Italy and Spain, spanning acute and convalescent COVID-19. Sample material is recorded as cDNA or gDNA derived from T cells, B-cell-depleted T cells, or PBMCs.

The authors' processing: The authors estimated nucleated cell counts from reference gene primer amplification. Assay used: immunoSEQ multiplex PCR; TCRdb lists only in-frame clones, some missing. V and J calls and clone size are given by that table; D and trimming were obtained from the DNA. The repertoire holds tens of thousands of clones, around 83% seen once, with about 44% in the top ten. The chain recombines TRBV24-1 with TRBJ2-3, with D perhaps TRBD2 (6 bases). The origin of this receptor is a woman of 80 years or more with active or convalescent COVID-19. The sequencing input was peripheral blood. Written as DNA, the CDR3 is TGTGCCACCAGTGGGCAGGAGGGAGATACGCAGTATTTT. This codes for CATSGQEGDTQYF.